Detailed here is one T cell receptor beta chain. The target of this receptor is not known. No base quality information exists; no much larger clone differs at one position. Library preparation was by the immunoSEQ multiplex PCR assay. For the multiplex PCR, a mixture combining 60 forward primers for TCR Vbeta segments and 13 reverse primers for TCR Jbeta segments was used. The CDR3 region of rearranged TCR beta genes was amplified from genomic DNA by a multiplex PCR assay. The amplified TCR beta libraries were sequenced on the Illumina HiSeq System as 87-base-pair reads. The paper's processing steps were these. A later analysis counted some 80 million unique TCR beta chains across the 640 or so repertoires, and some 12 million of these chains were shared by at least two donors. Raw reads were error-corrected and collapsed into unique sequences by a nearest-neighbor algorithm in which closely related sequences were merged to remove PCR and sequencing errors. To assign V, D and J gene segments, CDR3 sequences were aligned to IMGT reference sequences. For a sequence to be retained, at least a six-nucleotide match to both a V gene segment and a J gene segment was required. A rearrangement was called productive if the CDR3 had no stop codons and remained in frame with V and J, and every other rearrangement was called non-productive. CDR3 was defined by IMGT convention, running from the second conserved V-encoded cysteine to the conserved J-encoded phenylalanine. The earlier analysis of about 620 of the donors excluded sequences that lacked an unambiguous match to a single V gene segment. An earlier analysis of 587 of the donors classified V segments as functional when productive rearrangements were above 56.7% and as segregating when the standard deviation between donors was above 5%. A statistical classification framework was built to diagnose cytomegalovirus status from the catalog of TCR beta chain sequences. V and J gene assignment, in a later analysis, came from comparing TCR nucleotide sequences with IMGT/GENE-DB human TR gene sequences. Using the TCRdist pipeline, a later analysis assigned CDR3 sequences along with most-parsimonious VDJ recombination scenarios. In a later analysis, every TCR beta chain was defined by the combination of its CDR3 amino acid sequence and its V-gene family, and reads without a unique V-gene family were dropped. As a way to deal with suspected cross-contamination and a sequencing artifact, a later analysis dropped roughly 620 nucleotide sequences that were highly shared and had low generation probability. A later analysis calculated a clonal expansion index for each public chain from normalized within-repertoire ranks of inferred template counts. A later analysis computed generation probabilities with a VDJ recombination model fitted to out-of-frame rearrangements, and checked the results against IGoR. A later analysis scored TCR-TCR, TCR-HLA and TCR-CMV co-occurrence with hypergeometric tests, applying a repertoire-size bias correction to TCR pairs. In a later analysis, false discovery rates were estimated by permuting HLA or CMV assignments 20 times. In a later analysis, co-occurring TCRs were grouped with DBSCAN, and TCRdist sequence similarity was added when clustering was performed within HLA-allele-positive subsets. For co-occurrence clustering, repertoires with fewer than 30,000 or more than 120,000 public chains were excluded, along with a handful of repertoires with anomalous nucleotide sharing. The clones in this table, taken by TCRdb from immuneACCESS, are in-frame only. Not every clone is retained; where verified, under half of the shortfall comes from an unresolved V gene, and the cause of the rest is unknown. The V and J calls and clone size are taken from that table; D and trimming were inferred from the DNA. This sample lists about 170,000 clones; roughly three quarters were detected once. Less than 15% of the sample is held by the ten biggest clonotypes.

V lost 3 bases and J lost 6 bases, and the count of bases not matched to a germline gene is 9. The CDR3 measures 16 amino acids from cysteine to phenylalanine. Just CDR3 DNA is preserved here, 48 bases in frame from base 1. According to the germline V gene, CDR1 reads MRHNA and CDR2 reads SNTAGT. The data derive from a study of cytomegalovirus exposure and HLA in healthy donors (dated by TCRdb to the late 2010s). At the level of the whole study: According to an earlier analysis of several hundred of the donors, 150 million to 200 million T cells yielded 117 million unique TCR beta sequences and around 300 Gb of sequence data. Approximately 300 gigabases of sequencing data and around 85 million unique TCR sequences made up an early release that covered nearly 650 HLA-typed donors. Of the roughly 430 genotyped donors, approximately 82% fell in the genetic ancestry cluster associated with self-reported Caucasian donors. The study aimed to test whether cataloging public T cell receptors could reveal signatures of past pathogen exposure. Using immunosequencing, the study profiled T cell repertoires from roughly 650 subjects and related those repertoires to cytomegalovirus serostatus. A separate validation cohort of roughly 130 different subjects was used in addition to the roughly 700-subject first cohort. To predict cytomegalovirus infection status, the study brought together high-throughput TCR immunosequencing, statistical association of individual TCRs with disease status, and machine learning. A later analysis re-examined previously published TCR beta repertoires from roughly 720 donors and added high-resolution HLA genotyping to investigate patterns of TCR occurrence. In the later analysis, no new phenotypic data were used to find candidate immune exposures; instead, reliance was placed on TCR beta sequences and their occurrence across donors. An earlier analysis of 587 of the donors used high-throughput TCR beta sequencing to judge whether each TCR beta V gene segment behaved as functional or pseudogenic. Donor age, sex, ethnicity and CMV serostatus were collected together with the repertoire data. Genome-wide SNP genotypes for about 55% of the 666 donors were used in a later genetic analysis, which treated that subset as a discovery cohort. All discovery cohort repertoires had been generated using a single sequencing platform. Class I and class II HLA loci were covered by the typing at four-digit resolution. The number of typed donors differed by locus: roughly 620-640 for A, B, C, DRB1 and DQB1; some 540 for DQA1; roughly 600 for DPA1; and around 450 for DPB1. Because of strong linkage in the cohort, four or five DR-DQ haplotypes were treated as single units for association and clustering. On average, approximately 250,000 unique TCR beta nucleotide sequences were sequenced per donor among 398 genotyped donors of the cohort, with approximately 18% of those sequences being non-productive. Overall study results and their limits: For the cohort, immune exposure information was limited to CMV serostatus. Most TCR sequences were observed very rarely across donors, whereas some public TCRs were present in many individuals. Some IMGT-functional V segments, including TRBV6-2 and TRBV6-3, could not be distinguished by the 87-base-pair reads and were therefore excluded. In this cohort, only TCR beta chains were sequenced, and detectable features were limited by the absence of alpha or paired-chain data. A further reported finding was that TCR beta sequences accurately predicted the HLA-A and HLA-B alleles for most subjects in the first cohort. The earlier analysis of nearly 600 of the donors excluded approximately 17 rarely observed V segments, including chromosome 9 orphons, because counts were too low. In a later analysis, HLA-associated TCR beta chains were found to be more clonally expanded and to have lower generation probabilities than equally common non-associated chains. When HLA alleles, especially DR and DQ, strongly co-occurred, TCR associations were difficult to assign to individual alleles. According to the authors, the approach could potentially be generalized to other disease states and immunological phenotypes. A few of the identified cytomegalovirus-associated TCR beta chains were confirmed in vitro to be specific for cytomegalovirus antigens. The sequencing pipeline was judged likely to have produced a cluster of highly shared sequence variants as a technical artifact. Most CMV-associated TCR beta chains appeared to be HLA-restricted in a later analysis, and the HLA associations seemed to be driven largely by CMV exposure. Broadly in line with IMGT annotations, most TCR beta V segments showed up in productive rearrangements about 90% or about 30% of the time in an earlier analysis of under 700 of the donors. The classifier was reported to diagnose cytomegalovirus status with high specificity and sensitivity in both the original cohort and the validation cohort. According to a later analysis, parvovirus B19, influenza, CMV and Epstein-Barr virus appeared linked to several top co-occurrence clusters. Because some donors lacked HLA typing at each locus, the association tests relied only on the typed subset. A later analysis found that TCR association rates varied across HLA loci, with DRB1 alleles showing the most associated TCRs and HLA-C alleles the fewest. Presence/absence analyses assumed roughly uniform sequencing depth across donors, an assumption that may not hold. In a later analysis, around 17,000 TCR beta sequences were associated with specific HLA alleles at a false discovery rate of 0.05. In a later genetic analysis, a missense DCLRE1C variant was associated with V-gene and J-gene trimming of TCR beta chains, and the association was replicated in an independent cohort. A later genetic analysis reported fewer N-insertions in productive TCRs among donors in an Asian-associated ancestry cluster than the roughly 620-donor mean. The study gave a list of under 200 TCR beta chains associated with cytomegalovirus. Correlated functional status among segregating V segments might be attributable to linkage disequilibrium, but an unknown experimental factor could not be ruled out.

The cohort comprised 666 healthy bone marrow donors. At the time of sampling, every cohort member was nominally healthy, though immune exposures that went unrecorded were likely present. The donor tested CMV seropositive, placing the donor among the 289 seropositive members of the cohort. Each donor provided a peripheral blood sample, and peripheral blood mononuclear cells were used for TCR beta sequencing. The Qiagen DNeasy Blood Extraction Kit was used to extract genomic DNA from the blood cell samples. The receptor chain draws on TRBV6-4 and TRBJ2-2; 8 bases in the junction line up with TRBD1. The sample consisted of PBMCs. This TCR derives from a woman between 45 and 60 years old in good health and CMV-seropositive. At the DNA level, the sequence is TGTGCCAGCAGTGAAACCCCGGACAGGGCATCCGGGGAGCTGTTTTTT. Its protein reads: CASSETPDRASGELFF.